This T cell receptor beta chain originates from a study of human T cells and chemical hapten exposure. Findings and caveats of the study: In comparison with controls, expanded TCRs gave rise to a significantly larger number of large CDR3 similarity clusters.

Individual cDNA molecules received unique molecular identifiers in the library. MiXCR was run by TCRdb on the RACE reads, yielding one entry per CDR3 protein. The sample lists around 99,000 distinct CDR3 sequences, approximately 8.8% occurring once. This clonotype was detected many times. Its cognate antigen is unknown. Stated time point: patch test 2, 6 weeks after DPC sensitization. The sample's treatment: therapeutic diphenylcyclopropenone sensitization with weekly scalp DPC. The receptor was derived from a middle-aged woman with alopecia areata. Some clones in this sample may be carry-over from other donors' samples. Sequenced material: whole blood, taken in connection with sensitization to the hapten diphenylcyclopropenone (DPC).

The CDR3 DNA is TGTGCCAGCAGCGTAGTTGGCCTAGCCCGGGAGACCCAGTACTTC. Translated: CASSVVGLARETQYF. The chain combines TRBV9 with TRBJ2-5, with D tentatively TRBD2 (5 bases). The germline V gene has CDR1 SGDLS and CDR2 YYNGEE. The CDR3 length is 15 residues. V shed 0 bases and J shed 5 bases, with 14 bases lying between them.